These 29 T cell receptor beta chains originate from one sample sequenced in a study of blood T cell dynamics during melanoma immunotherapy. Documented time point: pre-treatment baseline. The method was immunoSEQ multiplex PCR; TCRdb's version includes in-frame clones alone and lacks a portion of them. The table records about 11,000 clones, roughly four fifths of them present only once. Sequenced material: blood, taken from a patient treated with checkpoint blockade. The receptors were gathered from a human donor with melanoma.

The J gene is TRBJ1-1, the V gene TRBV19; 9 nucleotides match TRBD1. CDR1 and CDR2 from the germline V gene are LNHDA and SQIVND (reference sequence). The CDR3 consists of 16 residues. V gave up 5 bases and J gave up 3 bases; unmatched junction bases: 10. The CDR3 sequence is CASSPWTGEEDTEAFF. The CDR3 DNA reads TGTGCCAGTAGTCCCTGGACAGGGGAAGAGGACACTGAAGCTTTCTTT.

V is TRBV27 and J is TRBJ1-1, with TRBD1 matching 8 bases. Germline-derived CDR1 and CDR2 are MNHEY and SMNVEV (reference sequence). This CDR3 is 16 amino acids long. J gave up 1 base and V 1 base, and 5 bases lay outside the gene matches. The CDR3 here is CASSLYRGMKNTEAFF. The CDR3 DNA reads as TGTGCCAGCAGTTTATACAGGGGGATGAAGAACACTGAAGCTTTCTTT.

The chain uses TRBV4-3 and TRBJ1-6; D gene uncertain. Germline CDR1 and CDR2: LGHNA and YSLEER. V was clipped by 0 bases and J by 7 bases, with 10 bases between them. This CDR3 is built from 15 residues. The CDR3 sequence: CASSQDLAPNSPLHF. The DNA for the CDR3 is TGCGCCAGCAGCCAAGATTTGGCACCAAATTCACCCCTCCACTTT.

The chain combines TRBV7-9 with TRBJ2-5; D is unclear. V shed 3 bases and J shed 5 bases, with 4 bases lying between them. This CDR3 has 11 amino acids. The germline CDR1 and CDR2 sequences are SEHNR and FQNEAQ (reference sequence). The CDR3 DNA is TGTGCCAGCAGCTTCTACGAGACCCAGTACTTC. It codes for CASSFYETQYF.

This rearrangement joins TRBV5-1 to TRBJ2-3; TRBD1 agrees at 8 bases. V was clipped by 3 bases and J by 4 bases; unmatched bases: 7. Germline assignment: CDR1 SGHRS and CDR2 YFSETQ. The CDR3 loop spans 15 amino acids. CDR3 bases: TGCGCCAGCAGCTCCACAGGGGGTAGGGCAGATACGCAGTATTTT. It specifies CASSSTGGRADTQYF.

This clone has more than one count but fewer than ten. This chain uses TRBV7-3 with TRBJ1-1; 7 bases are shared with TRBD1. Germline-derived CDR1 and CDR2 are SGHTA and FQGTGA. V trimming: 5 bases; J trimming: 8 bases; junction bases outside the gene matches: 8. This CDR3 contains 13 residues. The CDR3 sequence: CASSPRADREAFF. CDR3 bases: TGTGCCAGCAGCCCCCGGGCGGACAGGGAAGCTTTCTTT.

The chain has TRBV11-1 and TRBJ2-3, with D perhaps given as TRBD1 or TRBD2 (5 bases each). The CDR3 is made up of 16 amino acids. Trimming stripped 2 bases from V and 0 bases from J, with 12 bases between. The germline CDR1 and CDR2 sequences are SGHAT and FQDESV (reference sequence). As DNA, the CDR3 is TGTGCCAGCAGCTTACGGAGAGGGGTGAGCACAGATACGCAGTATTTT. It specifies CASSLRRGVSTDTQYF.

This clone appeared a few times. CDR3 amino acids: CASSFSGLTGELFF. In DNA form, the CDR3 reads TGTGCCAGCAGCTTTTCGGGGCTTACCGGGGAGCTGTTTTTT. The J gene is TRBJ2-2, the V gene TRBV7-6; D might be TRBD1 or TRBD2, each matching 5 bases. Deletions cut 3 bases from V and 5 bases from J, with 10 bases between. Germline CDR1 reads SGHVS; CDR2 reads FNYEAQ. This CDR3 has 14 residues.

The chain is built from TRBV5-4 and TRBJ2-7; TRBD1 matches 7 bases. The CDR3 extends over 16 amino acids. Germline V lookup: CDR1 SGHNT, CDR2 YYREEE (reference sequence). J gave up 0 bases and V 3 bases, and 9 bases lay outside the gene matches. CDR3 sequence: CASSSLPGTVSYEQYF. In DNA, the CDR3 is TGTGCCAGCAGCTCACTTCCGGGGACAGTCTCCTACGAGCAGTACTTC.

The chain uses TRBV29-1 and TRBJ2-7; TRBD1 matches 7 bases. Per the germline V gene, CDR1 is SQVTM and CDR2 is ANQGSEA. The junction had 8 bases not matched to a gene; V was cut back by 6 bases and J by 6 bases. CDR3 length: 12 residues. This chain's CDR3 is CSVARDSAEQYF. The DNA for the CDR3 is TGCAGCGTCGCTCGGGACAGTGCCGAGCAGTACTTC.

J is TRBJ2-5 and V is TRBV7-2; the match to TRBD1 covers 8 bases. V trimming: 2 bases; J trimming: 4 bases; junction bases outside the gene matches: 0. Germline lookup yields CDR1 SGHTA and CDR2 FQGNSA. The CDR3 runs 13 residues. DNA of the CDR3: TGTGCCAGCAGCTTAACAGGGGGAGAGACCCAGTACTTC. Amino acids: CASSLTGGETQYF.

The table lists this clone with a few counts. The rearrangement joins TRBV4-3 to TRBJ1-1; D ambiguous. The germline V gene encodes CDR1 LGHNA and CDR2 YSLEER. Trimming removed 5 bases from V and 1 base from J, with 8 bases in between. The CDR3 covers 13 residues. In DNA, the CDR3 is TGCGCCAGCAGCTCGACACCGAACACTGAAGCTTTCTTT. Its translation is CASSSTPNTEAFF.

This chain uses TRBV18 with TRBJ2-1, with 10 bases aligning to TRBD1. Losses at the gene ends were 2 bases for V and 10 bases for J; bases not matched to a gene: 8. The germline CDR1 and CDR2 sequences are KGHSH and LQKENI. This CDR3 is built from 15 residues. CDR3 sequence: CASSPADRGSGEQFF. CDR3 nucleotides: TGTGCCAGCTCACCAGCGGACAGGGGGTCAGGGGAGCAGTTCTTC.

This rearrangement joins TRBV27 to TRBJ1-1; 7 positions match TRBD1. CDR3 length: 14 amino acids. With 2 bases clipped from V and 5 bases from J, the junction kept 5 bases outside the gene matches. The germline V gene encodes CDR1 MNHEY and CDR2 SMNVEV (reference sequence). The CDR3: CASSLRQGVTEAFF. The CDR3 DNA follows: TGTGCCAGCAGTTTAAGGCAGGGGGTGACTGAAGCTTTCTTT.

V gene TRBV7-8 combines with J gene TRBJ2-7, with D unresolved. V gave up 5 bases and J gave up 2 bases, with 13 bases separating them. Looked up from germline, CDR1 is SGHVS and CDR2 is FQNEAQ. The CDR3 has 14 residues. The CDR3 loop is CASSPMDLTYEQYF. Here the CDR3 DNA reads TGTGCCAGCAGCCCGATGGACCTAACCTACGAGCAGTACTTC.

This chain links TRBV7-9 with TRBJ2-5; TRBD2 agrees at 14 bases. CDR3 size: 17 residues. The germline gives CDR1 SEHNR, CDR2 FQNEAQ (reference sequence). The ends lost 8 bases at V and 5 bases at J; junction bases unmatched: 13. As DNA, the CDR3 is TGTGCCAGCGTAAATGGACTAGCGGGGGGATTTCGGGAGACCCAGTACTTC. Its translation: CASVNGLAGGFRETQYF. Variable domain in full (rest from reference TRBV7-9 and TRBJ2-5): DTGVSQNPRHKITKRGQNVTFRCDPISEHNRLYWYRQTLGQGPEFLTYFQNEAQLEKSRLLSDRFSAERPKGSFSTLEIQRTEQGDSAMYLCASVNGLAGGFRETQYFGPGTRLLVL.

The chain joins TRBV7-2 to TRBJ2-7, with TRBD2 matching over 14 bases. The V segment lost 5 bases and the J segment 2 bases; nucleotides outside the gene matches: 8. The CDR3 spans 17 residues. Germline CDR1 and CDR2: SGHTA and FQGNSA. CDR3 coding DNA: TGTGCCAGCAGCCACGGACTAGCGGGGGGTTCTACCTACGAGCAGTACTTC. Amino acids: CASSHGLAGGSTYEQYF.

This clone has just a few counts. The chain combines TRBV4-2 with TRBJ2-7; a weak D match, TRBD2 (6 bases). Germline V gene lookup returns CDR1 LGHNA and CDR2 YNFKEQ. V lost 1 base to trimming and J lost 2 bases, with 12 bases between them. The CDR3 covers 15 residues. The CDR3 nucleotides are TGTGCCAGCAGCCAAGTCGGGGGACCTACCTACGAGCAGTACTTC. Its translation is CASSQVGGPTYEQYF.

V gene TRBV19 combines with J gene TRBJ1-2; 9 nucleotides align to TRBD1. CDR3 size: 13 residues. The V gene's germline CDR1 is LNHDA and CDR2 SQIVND (reference sequence). The V and J ends lost 5 bases and 7 bases, in that order; junction bases with no gene match: 5. The chain's CDR3 is CASSWDREGGYTF. The CDR3 coding sequence is TGTGCCAGTAGTTGGGACAGGGAAGGTGGCTACACCTTC.

This clone was counted between two and nine times. The gene calls are TRBV7-6 and TRBJ1-5, with D perhaps TRBD1 (5 bases). Germline V gene data show CDR1 as SGHVS and CDR2 as FNYEAQ. This CDR3 has 14 amino acids. The germline V and J ends were trimmed by 1 base and 1 base, with 5 bases remaining between them. CDR3 region: CASSLDRSNQPQHF. CDR3 nucleotide sequence: TGTGCCAGCAGCTTAGACAGGAGCAATCAGCCCCAGCATTTT.

The chain joins TRBV19 to TRBJ2-7; 8 bases are a match to TRBD2. CDR1 and CDR2 from the germline V gene are LNHDA and SQIVND (reference sequence). The junction had 10 bases not matched to a gene; V was cut back by 5 bases and J by 4 bases. The CDR3 is made up of 15 amino acids. The CDR3 DNA follows: TGTGCCAGTAGTCCCGGGCTAGCGGGTTATTACGAGCAGTACTTC. Its translation: CASSPGLAGYYEQYF.

The chain couples TRBV9 to TRBJ1-1; tentative D call: TRBD1 (5 bases). CDR1 is SGDLS, CDR2 YYNGEE, per germline. The CDR3 runs to 14 residues. Trimming left V 0 bases short and J 1 base short, with 7 bases between. The CDR3 nucleotides read TGTGCCAGCAGCGTAGCGGGGGGGAACACTGAAGCTTTCTTT. It yields the protein CASSVAGGNTEAFF.

This clone was counted a single time. As DNA, the CDR3 is TGTGCCAGTAGTATAGATCTCAGACAGGGCTACGAGCAGTACTTC. This codes for CASSIDLRQGYEQYF. The chain uses TRBV19 and TRBJ2-7; 7 bases are a match to TRBD1. The J segment lost 3 bases and the V segment lost 0 bases, leaving 5 bases of the junction unmatched. Germline CDR1 LNHDA, CDR2 SQIVND (reference sequence). This CDR3 is built from 15 residues.

This chain joins TRBV18 and TRBJ1-1; TRBD1 might be the D (6 bases). The germline V and J ends were trimmed by 3 bases and 5 bases, with 16 bases remaining between them. There are 15 residues in the CDR3. CDR1 KGHSH and CDR2 LQKENI come from the germline V gene. CDR3 loop: CASSPDSGGLTEAFF. CDR3 nucleotide sequence: TGTGCCAGCTCACCGGACAGTGGGGGATTAACTGAAGCTTTCTTT.

The chain links TRBV10-3 to TRBJ2-2, with 9 bases matching TRBD2. V trimming: 5 bases; J trimming: 1 base; junction bases outside the gene matches: 2. This CDR3 comprises 15 residues. The germline gives CDR1 ENHRY, CDR2 SYGVKD. The CDR3 sequence is CAISSGGRNTGELFF. The CDR3 region has the DNA TGTGCCATCAGTAGCGGGGGGCGGAACACCGGGGAGCTGTTTTTT.

This clone has more than one count but fewer than ten. V and J are TRBV19 and TRBJ1-5; no firm D call. V was shortened by 1 base and J by 4 bases, with 11 bases between the two germline ends. CDR3 length: 15 residues. Germline V gene lookup returns CDR1 LNHDA and CDR2 SQIVND (reference sequence). CDR3 protein: CASSIGSGGNQPQHF. CDR3 DNA sequence: TGTGCCAGTAGTATAGGCTCCGGAGGAAATCAGCCCCAGCATTTT.

This clone occurred once. The chain uses TRBV19 and TRBJ1-1, with D tentatively TRBD1 (5 bases). CDR1 and CDR2 from the germline V gene are LNHDA and SQIVND (reference sequence). CDR3 length: 12 residues. V lost 6 bases, J lost 6 bases, and 11 bases lay in between. CDR3 region: CASRFLGAEAFF. CDR3 bases: TGTGCCAGTAGGTTTTTGGGGGCTGAAGCTTTCTTT. Drawing the rest from reference TRBV19 and TRBJ1-1, the complete variable domain is DGGITQSPKYLFRKEGQNVTLSCEQNLNHDAMYWYRQDPGQGLRLIYYSQIVNDFQKGDIAEGYSVSREKKESFPLTVTSAQKNPTAFYLCASRFLGAEAFFGQGTRLTVV.

This chain connects TRBV6-5 to TRBJ1-2; 8 bases are a match to TRBD1. CDR1 MNHEY and CDR2 SVGAGI come from the germline V gene. The CDR3 is 13 amino acids. Trimming took 6 bases from V and 6 from J; bases not matched to a gene: 6. Written as DNA, the CDR3 is TGTGCCAGCAGACCGACAGGGGATGATGGCTACACCTTC. It specifies CASRPTGDDGYTF.

The V gene is TRBV7-2, the J gene TRBJ2-2; D unresolved. This CDR3 has 13 amino acids. In germline, CDR1 is SGHTA, CDR2 FQGNSA. The V end was cut by 4 bases, the J end by 6 bases, with 9 bases between. CDR3 sequence: CASSSPPPGELFF. The CDR3 nucleotides read TGTGCCAGCAGCTCGCCCCCCCCCGGGGAGCTGTTTTTT.